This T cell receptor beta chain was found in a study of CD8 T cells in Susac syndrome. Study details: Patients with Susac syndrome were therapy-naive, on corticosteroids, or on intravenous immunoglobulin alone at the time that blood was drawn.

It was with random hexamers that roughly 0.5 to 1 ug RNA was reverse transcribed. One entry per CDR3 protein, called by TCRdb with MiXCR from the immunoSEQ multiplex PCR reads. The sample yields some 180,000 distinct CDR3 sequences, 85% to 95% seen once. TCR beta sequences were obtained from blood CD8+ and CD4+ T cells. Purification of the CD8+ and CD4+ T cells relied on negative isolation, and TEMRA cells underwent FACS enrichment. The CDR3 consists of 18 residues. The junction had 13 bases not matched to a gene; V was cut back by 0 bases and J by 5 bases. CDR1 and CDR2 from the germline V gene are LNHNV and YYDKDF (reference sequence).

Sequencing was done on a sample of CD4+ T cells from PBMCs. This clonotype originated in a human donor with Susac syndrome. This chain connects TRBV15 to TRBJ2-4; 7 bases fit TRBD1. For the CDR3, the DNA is TGTGCCACCAGCAGAGATAGGTTTAAGGGGGCGCCGGAAAACATTCAGTACTTC. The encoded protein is CATSRDRFKGAPENIQYF.